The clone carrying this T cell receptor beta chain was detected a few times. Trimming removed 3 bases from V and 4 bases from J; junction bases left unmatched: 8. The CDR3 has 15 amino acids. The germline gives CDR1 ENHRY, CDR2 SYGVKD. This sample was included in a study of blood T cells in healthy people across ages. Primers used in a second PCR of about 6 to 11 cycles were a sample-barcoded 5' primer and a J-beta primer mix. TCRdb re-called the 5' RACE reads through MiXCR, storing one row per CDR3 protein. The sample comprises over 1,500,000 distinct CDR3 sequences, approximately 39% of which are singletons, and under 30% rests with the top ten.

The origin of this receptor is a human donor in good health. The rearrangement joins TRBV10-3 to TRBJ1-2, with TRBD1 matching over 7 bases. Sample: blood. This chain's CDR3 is CAISEGVTGIYGYTF. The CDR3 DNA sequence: TGTGCCATCAGTGAAGGCGTGACAGGGATCTATGGCTACACCTTC.